This T cell receptor (beta chain) originates from a study of OX40 agonist ivuxolimab in advanced cancers. For the study at large: The patients' treatment was ivuxolimab, an agonistic anti-OX40 (CD134) antibody.

This CDR3 has 15 residues. The V gene's germline CDR1 is SGHNT and CDR2 YENEEA. The V end lost 1 base, the J end lost 5 bases, and 12 bases lay between the germline ends. Some clones are missing from TCRdb's copy, which holds only in-frame ones; the method was immunoSEQ multiplex PCR. This table holds 50,000 to 70,000 clones, 84% found once. The TCR sequence derives from an adult with an advanced solid tumor such as melanoma, head and neck, liver or kidney cancer. The rearrangement uses TRBV11-3 and TRBJ1-5, with no clear D. Source: CD4+ or CD8+ T cells sorted from blood, taken in a trial of the OX40 agonist ivuxolimab. In DNA form, the CDR3 reads TGTGCCAGCAGCTTAGCCCAGCGGGTTCATCAGCCCCAGCATTTT. This translates into CASSLAQRVHQPQHF.